This note documents a single TCR beta chain sequence. V lost 9 bases and J lost 7, with 13 bases in between. This CDR3 contains 13 residues. Germline CDR1 SEHNR, CDR2 FQNEAQ (reference sequence). These data come from a study of shared clonotypes between healthy human individuals. The repertoire was sequenced with immunoSEQ multiplex PCR; TCRdb's copy has only in-frame clones and lacks some. The sample lists a few million clones; more than 90% were seen once. The specimen was naive CD4+ T cells sorted from blood. The subset denotes: CD45RA+ positively selected. This rearrangement joins TRBV7-9 to TRBJ1-6; TRBD1 is a possible D gene (5 bases). The receptor was derived from a man younger than 30 in good health. In nucleotides, the CDR3 is TGTGCCAGTCGCGAGACAGTGAATTCACCCCTCCACTTT. As protein: CASRETVNSPLHF.